The 17 T cell receptor beta chains below were found in one sample sequenced in a study of OX40 agonist ivuxolimab in advanced cancers. This table comes from immunoSEQ multiplex PCR, and its TCRdb copy is limited to in-frame clones, with some not included. Of 60,000 or so clones detected, 70% to 90% appear once; the ten largest clones hold more than 4.5%. The specimen was CD4+ or CD8+ T cells sorted from blood, collected in a trial of the OX40 agonist ivuxolimab. These TCRs come from an adult with an advanced solid tumor such as melanoma, head and neck, liver or kidney cancer.

Regarding this clone: The germline gene is not matched at one end of the junction; a read error may be the cause. The chain is built from TRBV28 and TRBJ2-1, with no clear D. The CDR3 runs to 12 residues. Germline assignment: CDR1 MDHEN and CDR2 SYDVKM. CDR3 in DNA: TGTGCCACCTTCACCCCGAACAATAAGCAGTTCTTC. This translates into CATFTPNNKQFF.

The chain joins TRBV19 to TRBJ2-5; D unresolved. V was trimmed by 1 base and J by 6 bases, leaving 15 bases between them. Germline V gene sequence: CDR1 LNHDA, CDR2 SQIVND (reference sequence). The CDR3 runs to 15 residues. This chain's CDR3 is CASSIGVDAVKTQYF. CDR3 in DNA: TGTGCCAGTAGTATAGGAGTGGACGCGGTCAAGACCCAGTACTTC.

The chain couples TRBV7-2 to TRBJ2-1, with D tentatively TRBD1 or TRBD2 (5 bases each). V was clipped by 1 base and J by 2 bases, with 15 bases between them. The CDR3 has 17 amino acids. Germline lookup yields CDR1 SGHTA and CDR2 FQGNSA. The CDR3: CASSLVFFGGTYNEQFF. CDR3 nucleotide sequence: TGTGCCAGCAGCTTAGTTTTCTTTGGGGGAACCTACAATGAGCAGTTCTTC.

This chain links TRBV11-2 with TRBJ2-6; D unclear. The CDR3 has 17 residues. Germline V CDR1 and CDR2: SGHAT, FQNNGV. Trimming cost V 4 bases and J 1 base, with 14 bases left between them. The CDR3 region is CASSSQRASSGANVLTF. CDR3 nucleotide sequence: TGTGCCAGCAGCTCCCAACGGGCTTCGTCTGGGGCCAACGTCCTGACTTTC.

The chain combines TRBV28 with TRBJ2-7, with D tentatively TRBD2 (6 bases). V lost 6 bases and J 3 bases, leaving 18 bases between the germline ends. Germline assignment: CDR1 MDHEN and CDR2 SYDVKM. The CDR3 is made up of 15 amino acids. The CDR3 DNA follows: TGTGCCAGCAGCGTGGGGGGAGAACGGTTCTACGAGCAGTACTTC. This codes for CASSVGGERFYEQYF. The complete variable domain, with remaining parts taken from reference TRBV28 and TRBJ2-7, reads DVKVTQSSRYLVKRTGEKVFLECVQDMDHENMFWYRQDPGLGLRLIYFSYDVKMKEKGDIPEGYSVSREKKERFSLILESASTNQTSMYLCASSVGGERFYEQYFGPGTRLTVT.

The rearrangement links TRBV28 to TRBJ2-7; 11 nucleotides agree with TRBD2. The CDR3 has 14 residues. With 6 bases clipped from V and 6 bases from J, the junction kept 7 bases outside the gene matches. Germline V gene lookup returns CDR1 MDHEN and CDR2 SYDVKM. The DNA of the CDR3 is TGTGCCAGCAGGGAATTTAGCGGGAGGGCCGAGCAGTACTTC. Its translation: CASREFSGRAEQYF.

The chain recombines TRBV10-1 with TRBJ2-2, with D perhaps being TRBD1 or TRBD2 (6 bases each). The CDR3 runs 14 residues. The germline gives CDR1 WNHNN, CDR2 SYGVQD (reference sequence). The V end lost 11 bases, the J end lost 3 bases, and 16 bases lay between the germline ends. Here the CDR3 DNA reads TGCGCCCCCAGGGGCGGGATGCACACCGGGGAGCTGTTTTTT. Translation: CAPRGGMHTGELFF.

V and J are TRBV5-1 and TRBJ1-1, with unresolved D. With 4 bases removed from V and 6 bases from J, the gap between germline ends came to 13 bases. CDR3 size: 13 residues. The germline CDR1 and CDR2 sequences are SGHRS and YFSETQ. The CDR3 loop is CASSADVVAEAFF. The CDR3 DNA reads as TGCGCCAGCAGCGCTGACGTGGTCGCTGAAGCTTTCTTT.

The genes are TRBV7-2 and TRBJ1-2; possible D gene TRBD1, 6 bases. V was trimmed by 8 bases and J by 5 bases, leaving 18 bases between them. CDR3 length: 14 residues. Germline V gene lookup returns CDR1 SGHTA and CDR2 FQGNSA. The CDR3 nucleotides read TGTGCCAGCGAAAAAGGGGGAGGGGAGTATGGCTACACCTTC. Translating it yields CASEKGGGEYGYTF.

CDR3 region: CASSLGQNTDTQYF. The CDR3 nucleotides are TGTGCCAGCAGCTTAGGGCAGAACACAGATACGCAGTATTTT. This chain uses TRBV7-3 with TRBJ2-3; D call uncertain. The CDR3 has 14 residues. The V end lost 2 bases, the J end lost 2 bases, and 8 bases lay between the germline ends. Germline V gene sequence: CDR1 SGHTA, CDR2 FQGTGA. Supplemented by reference TRBV7-3 and TRBJ2-3, the full variable domain reads GAGVSQTPSNKVTEKGKYVELRCDPISGHTALYWYRQSLGQGPEFLIYFQGTGAADDSGLPNDRFFAVRPEGSVSTLKIQRTERGDSAVYLCASSLGQNTDTQYFGPGTRLTVL.

The chain has TRBV25-1 and TRBJ1-1; D may be TRBD1 (6 bases). The CDR3 consists of 15 residues. The V gene lost 2 bases and the J gene lost 6 bases, with 16 bases spanning the gap. The germline CDR1 and CDR2 sequences are MGHDK and SYGVNS. CDR3 sequence: CASSERPGGKPEAFF. DNA of the CDR3: TGTGCCAGCAGTGAACGTCCCGGGGGCAAGCCTGAAGCTTTCTTT.

V and J are TRBV28 and TRBJ1-2, with no clear D. This CDR3 has 14 amino acids. Germline V gene lookup returns CDR1 MDHEN and CDR2 SYDVKM. Trimming took 2 bases from V and 1 from J, leaving 8 bases between them. In DNA form, the CDR3 reads TGTGCCAGCAGTTTACTGGAGTATAACTATGGCTACACCTTC. Translated: CASSLLEYNYGYTF.

V gene TRBV2 combines with J gene TRBJ1-1; 8 positions agree with TRBD1. J was trimmed by 1 base and V by 7 bases; bases with no gene match: 2. The CDR3 is 13 residues long. Germline CDR1 and CDR2: SNHLY and FYNNEI. The CDR3 protein is CASKGTGNTEAFF. Written as DNA, the CDR3 is TGTGCCAGCAAAGGGACAGGGAACACTGAAGCTTTCTTT.

This chain joins TRBV5-4 and TRBJ2-1; 10 nucleotides agree with TRBD2. The V gene's germline CDR1 is SGHNT and CDR2 YYREEE (reference sequence). After removal of 1 base from V and 8 bases from J, the junction contained 6 bases not matched to a gene. The CDR3 has 15 amino acids. The CDR3, as DNA: TGTGCCAGCAGCTTGCAGGGACTAGCGAGGGATGAGCAGTTCTTC. This codes for CASSLQGLARDEQFF.

V usage is TRBV6-5 and J usage is TRBJ1-1; D remains unclear. Germline CDR1 and CDR2: MNHEY and SVGAGI. This CDR3 is built from 11 residues. The V and J ends lost 7 bases and 2 bases respectively, with 5 bases between them. The CDR3 is CASIGNTEAFF. Written as DNA, the CDR3 is TGTGCCAGCATTGGAAACACTGAAGCTTTCTTT.

CDR3 sequence: CASSLQGTEAFF. The CDR3 DNA follows: TGTGCCAGCAGTTTACAGGGAACTGAAGCTTTCTTT. The chain combines TRBV28 with TRBJ1-1; possible D gene TRBD1, 5 bases. V lost 2 bases and J 5 bases, leaving 6 bases between the germline ends. The length of the CDR3 is 12 residues. CDR1 is MDHEN and CDR2 is SYDVKM in the germline V gene. Complete variable domain (other parts from reference TRBV28 and TRBJ1-1): DVKVTQSSRYLVKRTGEKVFLECVQDMDHENMFWYRQDPGLGLRLIYFSYDVKMKEKGDIPEGYSVSREKKERFSLILESASTNQTSMYLCASSLQGTEAFFGQGTRLTVV.

The chain recombines TRBV6-6 with TRBJ1-2; 7 positions agree with TRBD1. The CDR3 length is 13 residues. The germline V gene has CDR1 MNHNY and CDR2 SVGAGI (reference sequence). After removal of 7 bases from V and 3 bases from J, the junction contained 5 bases not matched to a gene. CDR3 amino acids: CASNPQGDYGYTF. CDR3 nucleotides: TGTGCCAGCAACCCCCAGGGGGACTATGGCTACACCTTC.